This T cell receptor (beta chain) was found in a study of T cell changes during pregnancy in multiple sclerosis. V lost 3 bases and J lost 0; bases outside the gene matches: 5. The CDR3 sequence is 17 residues long. Germline V gene sequence: CDR1 MNHNS, CDR2 SASEGT. Some clones are missing from TCRdb's copy, which holds only in-frame ones; the method was immunoSEQ multiplex PCR. The sample yields approximately 61,000 clones, roughly 90% seen once. The origin of this receptor is a female donor in good health, enrolled as a control in a pregnancy study. Here the sequenced sample was peripheral blood, taken after pregnancy. The chain is built from TRBV6-1 and TRBJ1-2, with 12 bases that match TRBD1. The CDR3 spells CASSDRDRGPANYGYTF. The CDR3 bases are TGTGCCAGCAGTGACCGGGACAGGGGGCCCGCTAACTATGGCTACACCTTC.